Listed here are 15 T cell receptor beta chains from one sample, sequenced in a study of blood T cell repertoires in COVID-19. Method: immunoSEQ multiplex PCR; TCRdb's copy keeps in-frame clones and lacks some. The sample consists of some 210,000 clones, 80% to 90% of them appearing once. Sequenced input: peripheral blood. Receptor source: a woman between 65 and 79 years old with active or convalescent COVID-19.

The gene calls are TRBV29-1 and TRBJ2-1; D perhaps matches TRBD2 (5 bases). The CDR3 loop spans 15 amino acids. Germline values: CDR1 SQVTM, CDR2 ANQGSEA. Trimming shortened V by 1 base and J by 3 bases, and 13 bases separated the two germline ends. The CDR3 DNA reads TGCAGCGTTGAAGGAGGTCGGAGCGGCTACAATGAGCAGTTCTTC. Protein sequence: CSVEGGRSGYNEQFF.

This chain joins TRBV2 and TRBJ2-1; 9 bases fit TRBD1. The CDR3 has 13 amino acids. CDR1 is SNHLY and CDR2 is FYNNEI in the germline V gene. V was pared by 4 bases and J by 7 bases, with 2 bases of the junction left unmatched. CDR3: CASSVDRGNEQFF. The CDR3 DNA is TGTGCCAGCAGTGTCGACAGGGGGAATGAGCAGTTCTTC.

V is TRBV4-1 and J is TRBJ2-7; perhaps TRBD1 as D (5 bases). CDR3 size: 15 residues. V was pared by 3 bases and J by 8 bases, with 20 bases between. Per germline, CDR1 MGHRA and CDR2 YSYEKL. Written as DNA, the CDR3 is TGCGCCAGCAGCCAGGTCCTGTTGGGGCTTGGGAAGCAGTACTTC. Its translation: CASSQVLLGLGKQYF.

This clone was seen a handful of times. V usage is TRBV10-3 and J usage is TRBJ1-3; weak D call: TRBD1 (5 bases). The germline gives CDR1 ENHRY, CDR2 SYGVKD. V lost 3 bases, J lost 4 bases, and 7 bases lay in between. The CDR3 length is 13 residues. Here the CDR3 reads CAISDRGGNTIYF. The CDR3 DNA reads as TGTGCCATCAGTGATAGGGGCGGAAACACCATATATTTT.

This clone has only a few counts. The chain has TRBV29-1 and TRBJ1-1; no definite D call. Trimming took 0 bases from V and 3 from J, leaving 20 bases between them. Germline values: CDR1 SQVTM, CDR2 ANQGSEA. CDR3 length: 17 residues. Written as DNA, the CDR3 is TGCAGCGTTGAAGATCCCCTACTGGGCAGGAGGCACACTGAAGCTTTCTTT. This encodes CSVEDPLLGRRHTEAFF. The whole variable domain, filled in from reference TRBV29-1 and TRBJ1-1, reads SAVISQKPSRDICQRGTSLTIQCQVDSQVTMMFWYRQQPGQSLTLIATANQGSEATYESGFVIDKFPISRPNLTFSTLTVSNMSPEDSSIYLCSVEDPLLGRRHTEAFFGQGTRLTVV.

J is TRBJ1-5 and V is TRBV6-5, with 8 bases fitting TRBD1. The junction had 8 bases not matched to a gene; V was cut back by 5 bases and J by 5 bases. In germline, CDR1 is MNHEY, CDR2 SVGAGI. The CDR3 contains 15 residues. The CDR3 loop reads CASSPFQGADQPQHF. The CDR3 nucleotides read TGTGCCAGCAGTCCCTTTCAGGGGGCTGATCAGCCCCAGCATTTT.

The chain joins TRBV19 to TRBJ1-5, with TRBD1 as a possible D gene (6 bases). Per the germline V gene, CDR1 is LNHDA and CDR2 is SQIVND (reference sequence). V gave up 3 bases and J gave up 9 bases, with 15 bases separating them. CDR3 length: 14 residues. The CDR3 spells CASSIMDSTGPQHF. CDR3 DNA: TGTGCCAGTAGTATTATGGACAGTACAGGGCCCCAGCATTTT.

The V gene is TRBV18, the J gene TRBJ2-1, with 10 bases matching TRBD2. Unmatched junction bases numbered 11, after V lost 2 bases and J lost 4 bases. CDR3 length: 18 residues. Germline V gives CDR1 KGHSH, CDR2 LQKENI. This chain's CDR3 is CASSPEASLAGYYNEQFF. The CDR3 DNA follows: TGTGCCAGCTCACCAGAGGCATCACTAGCGGGATATTACAATGAGCAGTTCTTC.

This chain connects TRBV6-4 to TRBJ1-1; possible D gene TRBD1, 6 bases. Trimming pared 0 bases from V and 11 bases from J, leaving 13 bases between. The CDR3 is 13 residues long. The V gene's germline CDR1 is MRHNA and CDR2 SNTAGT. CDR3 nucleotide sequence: TGTGCCAGCAGTGACTCGATTGGGGACATGGCTTTCTTT. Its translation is CASSDSIGDMAFF.

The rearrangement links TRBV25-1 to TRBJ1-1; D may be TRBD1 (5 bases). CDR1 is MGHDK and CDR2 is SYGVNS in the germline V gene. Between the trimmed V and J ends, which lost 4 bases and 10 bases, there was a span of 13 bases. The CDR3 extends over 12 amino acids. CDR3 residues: CASSGGGVGAFF. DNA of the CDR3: TGTGCCAGCAGTGGGGGAGGGGTTGGAGCTTTCTTT.

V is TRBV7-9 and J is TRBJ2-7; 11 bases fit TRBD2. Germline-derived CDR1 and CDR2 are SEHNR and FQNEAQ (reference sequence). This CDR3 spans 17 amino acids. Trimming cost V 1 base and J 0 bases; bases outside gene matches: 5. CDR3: CASSLVPTSGSSYEQYF. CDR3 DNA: TGTGCCAGCAGCTTAGTCCCTACTAGCGGGAGCTCCTACGAGCAGTACTTC. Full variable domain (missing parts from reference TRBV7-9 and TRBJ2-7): DTGVSQNPRHKITKRGQNVTFRCDPISEHNRLYWYRQTLGQGPEFLTYFQNEAQLEKSRLLSDRFSAERPKGSFSTLEIQRTEQGDSAMYLCASSLVPTSGSSYEQYFGPGTRLTVT.

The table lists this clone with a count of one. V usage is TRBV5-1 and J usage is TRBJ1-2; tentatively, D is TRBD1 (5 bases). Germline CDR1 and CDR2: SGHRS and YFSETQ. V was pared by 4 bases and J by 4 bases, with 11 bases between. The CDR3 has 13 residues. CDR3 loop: CASSASGSYGYTF. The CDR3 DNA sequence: TGCGCCAGCAGCGCCTCAGGGTCCTATGGCTACACCTTC.

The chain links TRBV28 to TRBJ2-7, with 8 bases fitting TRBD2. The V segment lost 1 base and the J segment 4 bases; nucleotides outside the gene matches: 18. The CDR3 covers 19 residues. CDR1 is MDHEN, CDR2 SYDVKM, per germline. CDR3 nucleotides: TGTGCCAGCAGTTTATTGGGAAGGCCCGGCGGCCGCGGGGGGTACGAGCAGTACTTC. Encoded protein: CASSLLGRPGGRGGYEQYF.

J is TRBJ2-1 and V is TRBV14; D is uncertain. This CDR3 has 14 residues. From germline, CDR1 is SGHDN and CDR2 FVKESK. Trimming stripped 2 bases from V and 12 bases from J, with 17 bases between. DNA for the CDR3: TGTGCCAGCAGCCAATTTAAGCCCGATGGTGGGCAGTTCTTC. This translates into CASSQFKPDGGQFF.

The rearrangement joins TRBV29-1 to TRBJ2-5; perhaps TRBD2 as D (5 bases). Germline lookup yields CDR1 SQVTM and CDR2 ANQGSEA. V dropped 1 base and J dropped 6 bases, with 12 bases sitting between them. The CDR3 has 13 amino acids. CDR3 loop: CSVEGLRGKTQYF. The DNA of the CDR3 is TGCAGCGTTGAAGGTTTACGGGGAAAGACCCAGTACTTC.